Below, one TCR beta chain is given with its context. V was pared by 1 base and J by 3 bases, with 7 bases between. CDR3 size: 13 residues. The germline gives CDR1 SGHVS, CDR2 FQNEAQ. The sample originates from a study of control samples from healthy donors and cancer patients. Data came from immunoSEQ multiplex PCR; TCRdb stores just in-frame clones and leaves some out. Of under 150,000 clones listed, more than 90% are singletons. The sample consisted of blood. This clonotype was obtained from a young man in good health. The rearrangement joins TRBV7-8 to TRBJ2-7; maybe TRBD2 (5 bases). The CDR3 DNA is TGTGCCAGCAGCTTAGTTCGGGGCTACGAGCAGTACTTC. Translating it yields CASSLVRGYEQYF.